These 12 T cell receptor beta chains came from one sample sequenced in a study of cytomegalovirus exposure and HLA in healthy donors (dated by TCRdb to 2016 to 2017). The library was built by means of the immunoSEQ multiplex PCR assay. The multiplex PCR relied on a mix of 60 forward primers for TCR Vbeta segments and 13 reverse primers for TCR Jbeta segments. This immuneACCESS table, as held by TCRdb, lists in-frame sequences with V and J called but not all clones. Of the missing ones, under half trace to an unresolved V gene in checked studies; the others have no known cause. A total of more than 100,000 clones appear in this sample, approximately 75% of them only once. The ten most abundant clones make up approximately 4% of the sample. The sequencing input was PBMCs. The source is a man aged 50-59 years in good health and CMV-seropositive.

The CDR3 DNA sequence: TGCGCCAGCAGCTCGACCTCTAGCGGGACTAGGTACAATGAGCAGTTCTTC. Translated, it gives CASSSTSSGTRYNEQFF. The V call is TRBV5-1, the J call TRBJ2-1; 9 bases align to TRBD2. With 3 bases clipped from V and 4 bases from J, the junction kept 11 bases outside the gene matches. Germline V gives CDR1 SGHRS, CDR2 YFSETQ. The CDR3 is 17 amino acids.

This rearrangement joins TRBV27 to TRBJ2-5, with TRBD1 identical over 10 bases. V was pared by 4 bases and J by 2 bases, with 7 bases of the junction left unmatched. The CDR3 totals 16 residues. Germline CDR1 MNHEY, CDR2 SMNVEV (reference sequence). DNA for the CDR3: TGTGCCAGCAGTTCCCGACAGGGGGCGGGACAAGAGACCCAGTACTTC. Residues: CASSSRQGAGQETQYF.

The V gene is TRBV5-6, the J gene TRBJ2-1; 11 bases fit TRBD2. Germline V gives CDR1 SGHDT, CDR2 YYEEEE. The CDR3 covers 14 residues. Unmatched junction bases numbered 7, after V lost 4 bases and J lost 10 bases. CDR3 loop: CASSRSGGVGEQFF. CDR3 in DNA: TGTGCCAGCAGCCGTAGCGGGGGGGTCGGGGAGCAGTTCTTC.

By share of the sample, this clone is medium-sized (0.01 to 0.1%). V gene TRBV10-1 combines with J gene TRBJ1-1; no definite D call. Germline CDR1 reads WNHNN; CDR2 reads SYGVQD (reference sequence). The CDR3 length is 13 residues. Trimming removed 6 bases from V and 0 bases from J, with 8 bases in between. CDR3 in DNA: TGCGCCAGCAGCCAAAACATGAACACTGAAGCTTTCTTT. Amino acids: CASSQNMNTEAFF.

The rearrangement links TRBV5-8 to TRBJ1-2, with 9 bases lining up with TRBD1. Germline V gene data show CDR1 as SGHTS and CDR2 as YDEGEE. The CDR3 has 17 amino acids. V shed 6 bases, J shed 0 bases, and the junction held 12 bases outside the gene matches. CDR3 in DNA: TGTGCCAGCAACCTTTATGGACAGGGGATTTCTAACTATGGCTACACCTTC. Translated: CASNLYGQGISNYGYTF.

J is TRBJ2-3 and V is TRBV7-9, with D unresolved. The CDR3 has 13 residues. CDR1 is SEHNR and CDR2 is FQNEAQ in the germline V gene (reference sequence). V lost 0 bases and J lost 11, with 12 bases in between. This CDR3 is CASSLALRGEQYF. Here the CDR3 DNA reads TGTGCCAGCAGCTTAGCGCTGAGAGGCGAGCAGTATTTT.

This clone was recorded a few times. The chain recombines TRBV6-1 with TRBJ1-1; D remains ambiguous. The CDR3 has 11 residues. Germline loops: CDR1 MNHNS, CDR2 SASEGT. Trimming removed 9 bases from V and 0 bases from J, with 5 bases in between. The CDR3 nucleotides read TGTGCCAGTTTCGTGAACACTGAAGCTTTCTTT. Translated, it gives CASFVNTEAFF.

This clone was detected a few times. The DNA for the CDR3 is TGCGCCAGCAGCTCCCAAGCAGGGGGCTATGGCTACACCTTC. Amino acids: CASSSQAGGYGYTF. The V gene is TRBV5-1, the J gene TRBJ1-2, with 7 bases aligning to TRBD1. The junction had 6 bases not matched to a gene; V was cut back by 3 bases and J by 4 bases. This CDR3 is 14 amino acids long. CDR1 and CDR2 (germline): SGHRS, YFSETQ. The entire variable domain, with the rest obtained from reference TRBV5-1 and TRBJ1-2, is as follows: KAGVTQTPRYLIKTRGQQVTLSCSPISGHRSVSWYQQTPGQGLQFLFEYFSETQRNKGNFPGRFSGRQFSNSRSEMNVSTLELGDSALYLCASSSQAGGYGYTFGSGTRLTVV.

This chain's CDR3 is CASSLGTSGGQGYNEQFF. The CDR3 DNA follows: TGTGCCAGCAGCTTAGGGACTAGCGGGGGCCAAGGGTACAATGAGCAGTTCTTC. V usage is TRBV7-6 and J usage is TRBJ2-1, with 13 bases identical to TRBD2. The CDR3 totals 18 residues. Germline V gives CDR1 SGHVS, CDR2 FNYEAQ. The V gene end was trimmed by 1 base and the J gene end by 4 bases; junction bases not matched to a gene: 7.

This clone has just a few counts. In DNA, the CDR3 is TGTGCCAGCAGAAGGCAGGGGGCGAGCGAGCAGTACTTC. Translating it yields CASRRQGASEQYF. V is TRBV27 and J is TRBJ2-7, with 8 bases fitting TRBD1. Germline CDR1 and CDR2: MNHEY and SMNVEV (reference sequence). CDR3 length equals 13 residues. V lost 6 bases, J lost 6 bases, and 7 bases stayed unmatched.

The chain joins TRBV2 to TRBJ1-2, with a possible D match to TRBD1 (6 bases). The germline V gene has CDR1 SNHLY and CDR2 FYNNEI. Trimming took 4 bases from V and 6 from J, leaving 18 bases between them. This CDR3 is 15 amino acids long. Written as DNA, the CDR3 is TGTGCCAGCAGTGTTTTCAGGGGCGTACCCAATGGCTACACCTTC. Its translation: CASSVFRGVPNGYTF.

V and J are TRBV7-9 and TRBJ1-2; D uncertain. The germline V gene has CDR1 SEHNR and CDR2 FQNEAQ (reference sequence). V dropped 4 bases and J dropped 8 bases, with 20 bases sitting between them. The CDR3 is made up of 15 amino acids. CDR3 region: CASSSGARRVMGYTF. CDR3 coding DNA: TGTGCCAGCAGCTCGGGAGCGCGTAGGGTGATGGGCTACACCTTC.